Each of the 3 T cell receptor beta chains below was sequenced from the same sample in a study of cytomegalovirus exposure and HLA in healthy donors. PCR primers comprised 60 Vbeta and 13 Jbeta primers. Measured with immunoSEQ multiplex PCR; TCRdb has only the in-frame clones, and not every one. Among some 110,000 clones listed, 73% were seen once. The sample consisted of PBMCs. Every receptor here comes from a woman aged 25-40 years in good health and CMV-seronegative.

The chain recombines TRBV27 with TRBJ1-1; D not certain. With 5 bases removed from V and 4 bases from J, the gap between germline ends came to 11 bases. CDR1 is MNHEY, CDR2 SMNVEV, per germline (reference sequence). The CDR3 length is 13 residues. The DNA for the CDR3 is TGTGCCAGCAGTCCAAAACCCAGCACTGAAGCTTTCTTT. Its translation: CASSPKPSTEAFF.

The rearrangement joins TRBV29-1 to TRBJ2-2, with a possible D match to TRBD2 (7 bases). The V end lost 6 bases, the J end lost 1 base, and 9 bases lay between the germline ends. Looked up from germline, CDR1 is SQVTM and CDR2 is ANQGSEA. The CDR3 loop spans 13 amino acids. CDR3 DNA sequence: TGCAGCGTGCGGGGGCTGAACACCGGGGAGCTGTTTTTT. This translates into CSVRGLNTGELFF.

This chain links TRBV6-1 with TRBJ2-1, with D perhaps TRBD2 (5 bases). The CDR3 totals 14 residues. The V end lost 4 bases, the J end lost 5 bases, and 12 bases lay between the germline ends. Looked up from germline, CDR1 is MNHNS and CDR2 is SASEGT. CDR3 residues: CASSGGVWNNEQFF. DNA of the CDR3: TGTGCCAGCAGTGGGGGAGTTTGGAACAATGAGCAGTTCTTC.